The 30 T cell receptor beta chains presented below share a single source sample, sequenced in a study of blood T cell repertoires in COVID-19. Profiled with immunoSEQ multiplex PCR; TCRdb holds only in-frame clones, not every one. The sample has 13,000 to 15,000 clones, less than 85% seen once; the top ten hold approximately 17%. Material: peripheral blood. All receptors come from a man aged 35 to 55 with active or convalescent COVID-19.

V is TRBV2 and J is TRBJ1-2; tentative D call: TRBD1 (6 bases). The CDR3 sequence is 14 residues long. Germline CDR1 reads SNHLY; CDR2 reads FYNNEI. Trimming removed 6 bases at V and 8 bases at J, with 19 bases between. The chain's CDR3 is CASSRSGEGRGYTF. The CDR3 nucleotides read TGTGCCAGCAGCCGATCAGGGGAAGGTCGGGGCTACACCTTC.

V and J are TRBV4-2 and TRBJ2-3, with D perhaps TRBD2 (6 bases). This CDR3 spans 16 amino acids. The germline V and J ends were trimmed by 4 bases and 0 bases, with 14 bases remaining between them. Germline V gene data show CDR1 as LGHNA and CDR2 as YNFKEQ. The CDR3 DNA is TGTGCCAGCAGCCTCGTCGGGGGTGGGAGCACAGATACGCAGTATTTT. It specifies CASSLVGGGSTDTQYF.

On this clone itself: One end of the junction fails to match germline, which may point to a read error. The rearrangement uses TRBV2 and TRBJ1-5; D is ambiguous. The germline V gene has CDR1 SNHLY and CDR2 FYNNEI. The CDR3 covers 13 residues. The CDR3 nucleotides are TGTGCCAGCACTGAAAGGGAGGATCAGCCCCAGCATTTT. This gives the protein CASTEREDQPQHF.

This chain connects TRBV2 to TRBJ1-1, with D unresolved. The V gene's germline CDR1 is SNHLY and CDR2 FYNNEI. The length of the CDR3 is 10 residues. V lost 9 bases, J lost 3 bases, and 5 bases lay in between. CDR3 protein: CARGDTEAFF. Written as DNA, the CDR3 is TGTGCCAGAGGAGACACTGAAGCTTTCTTT.

The rearrangement joins TRBV11-2 to TRBJ2-3; no definite D call. V was cut by 4 bases and J by 8 bases, with 10 bases left in between. Germline assignment: CDR1 SGHAT and CDR2 FQNNGV. The CDR3 runs to 12 residues. CDR3 amino acids: CASSSPPGTQYF. The CDR3 nucleotides are TGTGCCAGCAGCTCGCCCCCGGGTACGCAGTATTTT. The entire variable domain, with the rest obtained from reference TRBV11-2 and TRBJ2-3, is as follows: EAGVAQSPRYKIIEKRQSVAFWCNPISGHATLYWYQQILGQGPKLLIQFQNNGVVDDSQLPKDRFSAERLKGVDSTLKIQPAKLEDSAVYLCASSSPPGTQYFGPGTRLTVL.

CDR3 sequence (DNA): TGTGCCAGCAGTTTGAGTGGCGGGGGGAAAGATACGCAGTATTTT. This codes for CASSLSGGGKDTQYF. The gene calls are TRBV28 and TRBJ2-3; 8 bases align to TRBD2. There are 15 residues in the CDR3. CDR1 is MDHEN and CDR2 is SYDVKM in the germline V gene. V dropped 3 bases and J dropped 5; count of bases not matched to a gene: 7. The whole variable domain, filled in from reference TRBV28 and TRBJ2-3, reads DVKVTQSSRYLVKRTGEKVFLECVQDMDHENMFWYRQDPGLGLRLIYFSYDVKMKEKGDIPEGYSVSREKKERFSLILESASTNQTSMYLCASSLSGGGKDTQYFGPGTRLTVL.

V is TRBV2 and J is TRBJ1-4, with 7 bases lining up with TRBD1. Germline-derived CDR1 and CDR2 are SNHLY and FYNNEI. J lost 3 bases, V lost 2 bases, and 6 bases had no gene match. The CDR3 runs 16 residues. The CDR3 here is CASSELSTGSNEKLFF. The CDR3 region has the DNA TGTGCCAGCAGTGAATTATCGACAGGGTCTAATGAAAAACTGTTTTTT.

The chain carries TRBV9 and TRBJ1-4; D remains unclear. Germline V gene sequence: CDR1 SGDLS, CDR2 YYNGEE. The CDR3 runs 18 residues. V gave up 1 base and J gave up 3 bases, with 19 bases separating them. The CDR3 coding sequence is TGTGCCAGCAGCGTATCAAATGTCGCGGGAAGTGCTAATGAAAAACTGTTTTTT. Amino acid sequence: CASSVSNVAGSANEKLFF.

The chain joins TRBV28 to TRBJ1-1; D may be TRBD1 (6 bases). CDR1 MDHEN and CDR2 SYDVKM come from the germline V gene. The CDR3 sequence is 13 residues long. Trimming left V 7 bases short and J 3 bases short, with 12 bases between. Here the CDR3 reads CASKREGDTEAFF. The CDR3 bases are TGTGCCAGCAAACGGGAGGGGGACACTGAAGCTTTCTTT.

Remarks on this clone: Compared with germline, one end of the junction differs, possibly owing to a read error. The CDR3 sequence: CATSGHMLSGANVLTF. As DNA, the CDR3 is TGTGCCACCAGTGGGCATATGCTCTCTGGGGCCAACGTCCTGACTTTC. The chain links TRBV27 to TRBJ2-6; D not resolved. This CDR3 has 16 residues. CDR1 and CDR2 from the germline V gene are MNHEY and SMNVEV (reference sequence).

The V gene is TRBV11-2, the J gene TRBJ1-1; tentatively, D is TRBD1 (6 bases). CDR1 and CDR2 (germline): SGHAT, FQNNGV. Trimming stripped 1 base from V and 7 bases from J, with 13 bases between. The CDR3 extends over 14 amino acids. CDR3 sequence (DNA): TGTGCCAGCAGCTTAGCCGGGGGGACAAATGAAGCTTTCTTT. The encoded protein is CASSLAGGTNEAFF. The whole variable domain, remainder taken from reference TRBV11-2 and TRBJ1-1, is EAGVAQSPRYKIIEKRQSVAFWCNPISGHATLYWYQQILGQGPKLLIQFQNNGVVDDSQLPKDRFSAERLKGVDSTLKIQPAKLEDSAVYLCASSLAGGTNEAFFGQGTRLTVV.

J is TRBJ1-1 and V is TRBV7-9; the D gene is possibly TRBD1 (6 bases). The V gene's germline CDR1 is SEHNR and CDR2 FQNEAQ (reference sequence). Trimming removed 5 bases from V and 1 base from J, with 14 bases in between. The CDR3 covers 15 residues. CDR3 in amino acids: CASSLPRGGNTEAFF. Written as DNA, the CDR3 is TGTGCCAGCAGCCTCCCGAGGGGGGGGAACACTGAAGCTTTCTTT.

This clone came up once. The gene calls are TRBV2 and TRBJ1-6; D is unclear. The ends were cut back, 4 bases at V and 8 bases at J, with 9 bases in the middle. CDR3 length equals 13 residues. Per the germline V gene, CDR1 is SNHLY and CDR2 is FYNNEI. The CDR3 sequence is CASSVSRDSPLHF. In DNA form, the CDR3 reads TGTGCCAGCAGTGTGAGTCGGGATTCACCCCTCCACTTT.

V gene TRBV19 combines with J gene TRBJ1-2; D unresolved. The germline V gene has CDR1 LNHDA and CDR2 SQIVND (reference sequence). V lost 3 bases and J lost 7, with 12 bases in between. This CDR3 comprises 13 residues. In DNA, the CDR3 is TGTGCCAGTAGTATTTCCGGGATAGGTGGCTACACCTTC. Amino acid sequence: CASSISGIGGYTF. The whole variable domain, remainder taken from reference TRBV19 and TRBJ1-2, is DGGITQSPKYLFRKEGQNVTLSCEQNLNHDAMYWYRQDPGQGLRLIYYSQIVNDFQKGDIAEGYSVSREKKESFPLTVTSAQKNPTAFYLCASSISGIGGYTFGSGTRLTVV.

By its share, this clone is medium-sized. The genes are TRBV27 and TRBJ1-1; D is perhaps TRBD1 (6 bases). This CDR3 is 13 amino acids long. Germline V gene sequence: CDR1 MNHEY, CDR2 SMNVEV (reference sequence). The V end was cut by 6 bases, the J end by 4 bases, with 12 bases between. The CDR3 spells CASSPGQFTEAFF. The CDR3 DNA sequence: TGTGCCAGCAGCCCTGGACAGTTCACTGAAGCTTTCTTT.

This sequence joins TRBV4-3 and TRBJ2-7; 7 nucleotides line up with TRBD1. Per the germline V gene, CDR1 is LGHNA and CDR2 is YSLEER. This CDR3 spans 15 amino acids. V shed 4 bases, J shed 7 bases, and the junction held 13 bases outside the gene matches. As DNA, the CDR3 is TGCGCCAGCAGCCGCACCAGACAGGGTCGACGGGAGCAGTACTTC. It codes for CASSRTRQGRREQYF.

J is TRBJ2-2 and V is TRBV6-2 or TRBV6-3, with a tentative D call TRBD2 (5 bases). The CDR3 covers 14 residues. Germline-derived CDR1 and CDR2 are MNHEY and SVGEGT. The V end was cut by 9 bases, the J end by 2 bases, with 13 bases between. The CDR3 coding sequence is TGTGCCAGTAGCTGGGGAGAAAACACCGGGGAGCTGTTTTTT. Its translation is CASSWGENTGELFF.

This clone was observed a few times. The chain combines TRBV7-2 with TRBJ2-3, with 7 bases lining up with TRBD2. V dropped 5 bases and J dropped 7; count of bases not matched to a gene: 18. CDR3 size: 17 residues. Germline V gene sequence: CDR1 SGHTA, CDR2 FQGNSA. CDR3 bases: TGTGCCAGCAGCGCCCGAAGGGACTATCCCCAATTTTATACGCAGTATTTT. It yields the protein CASSARRDYPQFYTQYF.

The CDR3 loop is CASSLGGASTDTQYF. In DNA form, the CDR3 reads TGTGCCAGCAGCTTAGGCGGGGCTAGCACAGATACGCAGTATTTT. The chain links TRBV7-6 to TRBJ2-3, with D maybe TRBD2 (6 bases). V was trimmed by 1 base and J by 0 bases, leaving 8 bases between them. CDR1 and CDR2 (germline): SGHVS, FNYEAQ. The CDR3 is 15 residues long.

The CDR3 DNA reads TGTGCCAGCAGTTACTCGTGGGCCAGGAACACTGAAGCTTTCTTT. Its protein is CASSYSWARNTEAFF. The chain couples TRBV6-5 to TRBJ1-1; D unclear. The V end lost 0 bases, the J end lost 1 base, and 9 bases lay between the germline ends. The CDR3 spans 15 residues. Germline CDR1 is MNHEY and CDR2 is SVGAGI.

This clone showed up just once. V and J are TRBV18 and TRBJ2-1; possible D gene TRBD2, 5 bases. Germline V gene data show CDR1 as KGHSH and CDR2 as LQKENI. The CDR3 is 14 amino acids. V was trimmed by 3 bases and J by 9 bases, leaving 15 bases between them. Here the CDR3 reads CASSPPSPSSEQFF. CDR3 DNA sequence: TGTGCCAGCTCACCTCCTAGCCCTTCCAGTGAGCAGTTCTTC.

The genes are TRBV4-3 and TRBJ2-3; 9 positions match TRBD1. CDR3 length: 16 amino acids. From germline, CDR1 is LGHNA and CDR2 YSLEER. The ends lost 0 bases at V and 4 bases at J; junction bases unmatched: 5. The CDR3 coding sequence is TGCGCCAGCAGCCAAGAAATGCGGGACAGGGCAGATACGCAGTATTTT. It encodes CASSQEMRDRADTQYF.

The chain joins TRBV24-1 to TRBJ2-3, with TRBD2 as a possible D gene (5 bases). Germline V gives CDR1 KGHDR, CDR2 SFDVKD. The ends were cut back, 3 bases at V and 4 bases at J, with 10 bases in the middle. This CDR3 spans 14 amino acids. CDR3 sequence: CATSDRSEADTQYF. CDR3 in DNA: TGTGCCACCAGTGATCGTAGCGAGGCAGATACGCAGTATTTT.

The chain combines TRBV6-5 with TRBJ2-3, with a tentative D call TRBD1 (5 bases). Germline V CDR1 and CDR2: MNHEY, SVGAGI. The CDR3 length is 13 residues. Trimming removed 7 bases from V and 1 base from J, with 9 bases in between. CDR3 sequence reads: CASKGRGTDTQYF. Written as DNA, the CDR3 is TGTGCCAGCAAAGGCAGGGGCACAGATACGCAGTATTTT.

The chain is built from TRBV3-1 (or the pseudogene TRBV3-2) and TRBJ2-1; 8 positions agree with TRBD2. The CDR3 sequence is 15 residues long. From germline, CDR1 is LGHDT and CDR2 YNNKEL (reference sequence). V shed 3 bases, J shed 9 bases, and the junction held 10 bases outside the gene matches. The DNA for the CDR3 is TGTGCCAGCAGCCACCTGCTGGGCGGGGGGAGTGAGCAGTTCTTC. Amino acids: CASSHLLGGGSEQFF.

J is TRBJ1-2 and V is TRBV5-6, with TRBD1 matching 7 bases. Unmatched junction bases numbered 10, after V lost 4 bases and J lost 7 bases. Germline V gene sequence: CDR1 SGHDT, CDR2 YYEEEE. This CDR3 comprises 14 residues. The CDR3 region is CASSKGQPPAGYTF. CDR3 coding DNA: TGTGCCAGCAGCAAGGGACAGCCTCCGGCTGGCTACACCTTC. Filled out from reference TRBV5-6 and TRBJ1-2, the complete variable domain reads DAGVTQSPTHLIKTRGQQVTLRCSPKSGHDTVSWYQQALGQGPQFIFQYYEEEERQRGNFPDRFSGHQFPNYSSELNVNALLLGDSALYLCASSKGQPPAGYTFGSGTRLTVV.

The V gene is TRBV6-4, the J gene TRBJ1-1, with D hard to call. Trimming removed 4 bases from V and 0 bases from J, with 15 bases in between. The germline CDR1 and CDR2 sequences are MRHNA and SNTAGT. The CDR3 contains 16 residues. The CDR3 protein is CASSGRRGGMNTEAFF. The CDR3 DNA reads TGTGCCAGCAGTGGTCGGAGAGGAGGGATGAACACTGAAGCTTTCTTT.

This chain connects TRBV2 to TRBJ1-1; TRBD1 matches at 7 bases. The V gene end was trimmed by 3 bases and the J gene end by 1 base; junction bases not matched to a gene: 11. Germline V gene lookup returns CDR1 SNHLY and CDR2 FYNNEI. The CDR3 length is 17 residues. The CDR3, as DNA: TGTGCCAGCAGTGATTATGGCAGGGGGTTGGGGAACACTGAAGCTTTCTTT. It is translated as CASSDYGRGLGNTEAFF. Drawing the rest from reference TRBV2 and TRBJ1-1, the complete variable domain is EPEVTQTPSHQVTQMGQEVILRCVPISNHLYFYWYRQILGQKVEFLVSFYNNEISEKSEIFDDQFSVERPDGSNFTLKIRSTKLEDSAMYFCASSDYGRGLGNTEAFFGQGTRLTVV.

This clone was detected once. This CDR3 reads CASSEAGGEQLDYGYTF. CDR3 sequence (DNA): TGTGCCAGCAGTGAAGCTGGGGGGGAGCAGTTGGACTATGGCTACACCTTC. The rearrangement uses TRBV2 and TRBJ1-2, with D perhaps matching TRBD1 (5 bases). V shed 0 bases and J shed 3 bases, with 17 bases lying between them. The CDR3 is made up of 17 amino acids. Per the germline V gene, CDR1 is SNHLY and CDR2 is FYNNEI.

V is TRBV5-6 and J is TRBJ1-4; 7 bases are shared with TRBD1. V dropped 0 bases and J dropped 8; count of bases not matched to a gene: 7. Germline CDR1 and CDR2: SGHDT and YYEEEE. The CDR3 has 15 amino acids. The CDR3 region has the DNA TGTGCCAGCAGCTTGGCTGGCAGGGGACAGGAAAAACTGTTTTTT. It specifies CASSLAGRGQEKLFF.